These 19 T cell receptor beta chains were sequenced from one sample in a study of OX40 agonist ivuxolimab in advanced cancers. Profiled with immunoSEQ multiplex PCR; TCRdb holds only in-frame clones, not every one. The repertoire holds fewer than 85,000 clones, with about 73% as singletons. This material consisted of CD4+ or CD8+ T cells sorted from blood, taken in a trial of the OX40 agonist ivuxolimab. All receptors come from an adult with an advanced solid tumor such as melanoma, head and neck, liver or kidney cancer.

V usage is TRBV6-1 and J usage is TRBJ1-2, with 9 nucleotides matching TRBD1. V lost 5 bases, J lost 2 bases, and 6 bases stayed unmatched. The CDR3 has 15 residues. Germline-derived CDR1 and CDR2 are MNHNS and SASEGT. CDR3 sequence: CASSLQGAANYGYTF. CDR3 DNA: TGTGCCAGCAGTCTACAGGGGGCGGCCAACTATGGCTACACCTTC.

The chain recombines TRBV14 with TRBJ1-1; no clear D. The ends were cut back, 6 bases at V and 0 bases at J, with 11 bases in the middle. This CDR3 spans 14 amino acids. Germline V gene sequence: CDR1 SGHDN, CDR2 FVKESK. The CDR3 reads CASSIHGMNTEAFF. CDR3 DNA sequence: TGTGCCAGCAGTATCCACGGGATGAACACTGAAGCTTTCTTT.

The gene calls are TRBV10-3 and TRBJ2-7; no definite D call. V lost 6 bases, J lost 3 bases, and 6 bases lay in between. Germline values: CDR1 ENHRY, CDR2 SYGVKD. The CDR3 is 11 residues long. For the CDR3, the DNA is TGTGCCATCAGCGACGGCTACGAGCAGTACTTC. This codes for CAISDGYEQYF.

The chain combines TRBV11-2 with TRBJ2-3; the D is unclear. V lost 4 bases to trimming and J lost 8 bases, with 10 bases between them. CDR1 SGHAT and CDR2 FQNNGV come from the germline V gene. This CDR3 has 12 amino acids. CDR3: CASSSPFGTQYF. The CDR3 nucleotides are TGTGCCAGCAGCTCCCCCTTCGGTACGCAGTATTTT.

The rearrangement joins TRBV9 to TRBJ2-7; 9 nucleotides line up with TRBD2. The V segment lost 4 bases and the J segment 2 bases; nucleotides outside the gene matches: 7. The length of the CDR3 is 15 residues. Germline CDR1 reads SGDLS; CDR2 reads YYNGEE. CDR3 amino acids: CASSYRASGAYEQYF. The DNA of the CDR3 is TGTGCCAGCAGCTATAGGGCTAGCGGGGCCTACGAGCAGTACTTC. The full variable domain, in which reference TRBV9 and TRBJ2-7 provide the parts outside the CDR3, is DSGVTQTPKHLITATGQRVTLRCSPRSGDLSVYWYQQSLDQGLQFLIQYYNGEERAKGNILERFSAQQFPDLHSELNLSSLELGDSALYFCASSYRASGAYEQYFGPGTRLTVT.

This clone was seen a few times. The chain employs TRBV29-1 and TRBJ1-1; D remains ambiguous. With 7 bases removed from V and 0 bases from J, the gap between germline ends came to 12 bases. CDR3 length equals 13 residues. CDR1 and CDR2 (germline): SQVTM, ANQGSEA. As DNA, the CDR3 is TGCAGCGCTCAGCCCCGCATGAACACTGAAGCTTTCTTT. It codes for CSAQPRMNTEAFF.

The rearrangement joins TRBV6-1 to TRBJ1-5; no clear D gene. The CDR3 runs 13 residues. Germline CDR1 and CDR2: MNHNS and SASEGT. With 8 bases removed from V and 0 bases from J, the gap between germline ends came to 8 bases. This chain's CDR3 is CASQQYSNQPQHF. Written as DNA, the CDR3 is TGTGCCAGCCAACAATATAGCAATCAGCCCCAGCATTTT.

In its sample, this clone was seen a few times. V usage is TRBV7-9 and J usage is TRBJ2-3, with a possible D match to TRBD2 (5 bases). The CDR3 is 19 residues long. Trimming removed 2 bases from V and 2 bases from J, with 23 bases in between. Per germline, CDR1 SEHNR and CDR2 FQNEAQ (reference sequence). The chain's CDR3 is CASSLFGSRTRFFTDTQYF. DNA for the CDR3: TGTGCCAGCAGCTTATTCGGTAGCAGGACTCGATTTTTCACAGATACGCAGTATTTT.

This chain joins TRBV18 and TRBJ2-5; 8 bases agree with TRBD2. The CDR3 is 15 residues long. Germline-derived CDR1 and CDR2 are KGHSH and LQKENI. The ends lost 1 base at V and 5 bases at J; junction bases unmatched: 6. The CDR3 sequence: CASSPRTGGLETQYF. For the CDR3, the DNA is TGTGCCAGCTCACCACGAACGGGGGGGCTTGAGACCCAGTACTTC.

This CDR3 reads CASSTNPSTDTQYF. DNA of the CDR3: TGTGCCAGTAGCACTAACCCTAGCACAGATACGCAGTATTTT. This chain connects TRBV19 to TRBJ2-3; D gene ambiguous. The CDR3 totals 14 residues. Trimming cost V 6 bases and J 0 bases, with 10 bases left between them. From germline, CDR1 is LNHDA and CDR2 SQIVND (reference sequence).

The V and J genes are TRBV2 and TRBJ2-7, with D possibly being TRBD2 (6 bases). The ends were cut back, 3 bases at V and 0 bases at J, with 18 bases in the middle. Germline CDR1 reads SNHLY; CDR2 reads FYNNEI. The CDR3 contains 17 residues. The CDR3 nucleotides read TGTGCCAGCAGTGATGTAGGGAGGCAGGCTTACTCCTACGAGCAGTACTTC. The encoded protein is CASSDVGRQAYSYEQYF.

The chain uses TRBV29-1 and TRBJ1-1, with 7 bases lining up with TRBD1. The CDR3 is 13 amino acids. The V gene end was trimmed by 8 bases and the J gene end by 3 bases; junction bases not matched to a gene: 9. Germline loops: CDR1 SQVTM, CDR2 ANQGSEA. This CDR3 is CSTDDTGDTEAFF. CDR3 nucleotides: TGCAGCACTGATGATACAGGGGACACTGAAGCTTTCTTT.

V and J are TRBV5-1 and TRBJ1-2; 12 bases map to TRBD1. CDR1 SGHRS and CDR2 YFSETQ come from the germline V gene. This CDR3 has 14 amino acids. J gave up 8 bases and V 4 bases, and 6 bases lay outside the gene matches. CDR3 in amino acids: CASSPGDRGHGYTF. The CDR3 bases are TGCGCCAGCAGCCCCGGGGACAGGGGGCACGGCTACACCTTC. Full variable domain (outside the CDR3, taken from reference TRBV5-1 and TRBJ1-2): KAGVTQTPRYLIKTRGQQVTLSCSPISGHRSVSWYQQTPGQGLQFLFEYFSETQRNKGNFPGRFSGRQFSNSRSEMNVSTLELGDSALYLCASSPGDRGHGYTFGSGTRLTVV.

The CDR3 sequence is CASSLDFMGADGYTF. CDR3 nucleotide sequence: TGTGCCAGCAGCTTAGACTTCATGGGCGCCGATGGCTACACCTTC. This rearrangement joins TRBV11-3 to TRBJ1-2; D is unclear. CDR3 length: 15 amino acids. Germline V gene data show CDR1 as SGHNT and CDR2 as YENEEA. V was trimmed by 0 bases and J by 6 bases, leaving 14 bases between them.

The rearrangement joins TRBV6-1 to TRBJ1-1, with 7 nucleotides matching TRBD1. CDR1 and CDR2 (germline): MNHNS, SASEGT. The CDR3 consists of 14 residues. In DNA, the CDR3 is TGTGCTTCCCTCGCGGGCAGGGGGGGTACTGAAGCTTTCTTT. Protein: CASLAGRGGTEAFF.

The chain has TRBV6-5 and TRBJ1-3, with D uncertain. Per germline, CDR1 MNHEY and CDR2 SVGAGI. The CDR3 length is 15 residues. V lost 0 bases and J 8 bases, leaving 14 bases between the germline ends. The CDR3 nucleotides read TGTGCCAGCAGTTACTCCAACAGTCCGTTTGACACCATATATTTT. Amino acid sequence: CASSYSNSPFDTIYF.

This chain uses TRBV27 with TRBJ1-5; 7 bases agree with TRBD1. Per the germline V gene, CDR1 is MNHEY and CDR2 is SMNVEV (reference sequence). V dropped 5 bases and J dropped 7; count of bases not matched to a gene: 5. The CDR3 is 13 amino acids. CDR3 region: CASSLQGGQPQHF. The CDR3 region has the DNA TGTGCCAGCAGTCTCCAGGGGGGACAGCCCCAGCATTTT.

The chain joins TRBV5-4 to TRBJ1-3; the D is unclear. V was clipped by 0 bases and J by 4 bases, with 8 bases between them. CDR1 and CDR2 (germline): SGHNT, YYREEE (reference sequence). This CDR3 spans 14 amino acids. DNA of the CDR3: TGTGCCAGCAGCTTGGAGTATACGGGAAACACCATATATTTT. It codes for CASSLEYTGNTIYF. Full variable domain (outside the CDR3, taken from reference TRBV5-4 and TRBJ1-3): ETGVTQSPTHLIKTRGQQVTLRCSSQSGHNTVSWYQQALGQGPQFIFQYYREEENGRGNFPPRFSGLQFPNYSSELNVNALELDDSALYLCASSLEYTGNTIYFGEGSWLTVV.

The J gene is TRBJ2-3, the V gene TRBV5-8; 8 nucleotides line up with TRBD2. CDR3 size: 16 residues. Trimming removed 3 bases from V and 5 bases from J; junction bases left unmatched: 11. Germline V gene data show CDR1 as SGHTS and CDR2 as YDEGEE. The CDR3 protein is CASSSGSGRGGDTQYF. The DNA for the CDR3 is TGTGCCAGCAGCTCCGGGAGCGGGAGAGGGGGAGATACGCAGTATTTT.